This TCR beta chain appears in the sequencing data of a study of cytomegalovirus exposure and HLA in healthy donors. The study's findings and limits: Overall, roughly 150 TCR beta chains were annotated as cytomegalovirus-associated.

Notes on this clone: The antigen is unknown.

CDR1 and CDR2 (germline): MNHEY, SMNVEV (reference sequence). There are 14 residues in the CDR3. V was clipped by 6 bases and J by 6 bases, with 15 bases between them. PCR amplification relied on 60 Vbeta primers (plus 13 Jbeta primers). TCRdb's copy holds only in-frame clones and misses some; the assay was immunoSEQ multiplex PCR. This repertoire includes tens of thousands of clones. The sequenced sample was PBMCs. This sequence joins TRBV27 and TRBJ1-5; the D gene is possibly TRBD1 (6 bases). This receptor was identified in a woman in her thirties or forties in good health and CMV-seropositive. The CDR3 protein is CASRMTGSSQPQHF. The CDR3 DNA is TGTGCCAGCAGGATGACAGGTTCGAGTCAGCCCCAGCATTTT.